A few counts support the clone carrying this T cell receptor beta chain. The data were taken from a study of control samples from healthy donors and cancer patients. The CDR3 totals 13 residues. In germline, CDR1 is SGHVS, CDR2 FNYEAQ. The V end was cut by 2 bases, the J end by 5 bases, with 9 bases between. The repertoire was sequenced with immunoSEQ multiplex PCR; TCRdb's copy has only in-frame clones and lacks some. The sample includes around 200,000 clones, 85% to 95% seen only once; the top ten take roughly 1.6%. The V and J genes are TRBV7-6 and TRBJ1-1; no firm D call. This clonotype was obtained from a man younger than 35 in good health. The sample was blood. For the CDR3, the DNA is TGTGCCAGCAGCTTAAACATCCGAACTGAAGCTTTCTTT. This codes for CASSLNIRTEAFF.